The 14 T cell receptor beta chains below all came from one sample that was sequenced in a study of blood T cell repertoires in COVID-19. Measured with immunoSEQ multiplex PCR; TCRdb has only the in-frame clones, and not every one. The profile covers 100,000 to 150,000 clones, with roughly 80% appearing a single time and more than 5.5% taken by the ten largest. Source material: peripheral blood. The receptors come from a man aged 60-69 years with acute or convalescent COVID-19.

The J gene is TRBJ1-6, the V gene TRBV2; tentative D call: TRBD1 (6 bases). The CDR3 consists of 15 residues. Per germline, CDR1 SNHLY and CDR2 FYNNEI. Trimming left V 5 bases short and J 2 bases short, with 10 bases between. CDR3 amino acids: CASSLDRPYNSPLHF. The CDR3 nucleotides are TGTGCCAGCAGTTTGGACAGACCCTATAATTCACCCCTCCACTTT.

The gene calls are TRBV24-1 and TRBJ2-2; 13 positions match TRBD2. The trim removed 1 base at V and 4 bases at J, leaving 14 bases unmatched. CDR1 and CDR2 from the germline V gene are KGHDR and SFDVKD. The length of the CDR3 is 21 residues. The CDR3 reads CATSDFFSEGTSGMGTGELFF. In DNA, the CDR3 is TGTGCCACCAGTGATTTTTTTTCCGAGGGGACTAGCGGGATGGGCACCGGGGAGCTGTTTTTT.

The CDR3 DNA reads as TGTGCCACCCGCCCAAACGGACAGGGGGCTAACTATGGCTACACCTTC. It yields the protein CATRPNGQGANYGYTF. The V and J genes are TRBV5-8 and TRBJ1-2, with 10 bases lining up with TRBD1. CDR1 and CDR2 from the germline V gene are SGHTS and YDEGEE. With V trimmed by 9 bases and J by 0 bases, 11 bases remained unmatched. The CDR3 is 16 residues long.

V is TRBV5-5 and J is TRBJ1-2, with D tentatively TRBD1 (5 bases). The CDR3 is 13 amino acids. V was shortened by 5 bases and J by 3 bases, with 11 bases between the two germline ends. CDR1 and CDR2 (germline): SGHKS, YYEKEE (reference sequence). In DNA, the CDR3 is TGTGCCAGCAGTTCAGGGTCCCACTATGGCTACACCTTC. This encodes CASSSGSHYGYTF.

V and J are TRBV6-5 and TRBJ2-7; TRBD2 aligns across 10 bases. This CDR3 region has 15 residues. With 7 bases clipped from V and 0 bases from J, the junction kept 6 bases outside the gene matches. CDR1 MNHEY and CDR2 SVGAGI come from the germline V gene. The CDR3 here is CASTLTSGPSYEQYF. DNA of the CDR3: TGTGCCAGCACCCTGACTAGCGGGCCCTCCTACGAGCAGTACTTC.

This chain joins TRBV6-5 and TRBJ2-3; 9 bases are shared with TRBD2. Germline values: CDR1 MNHEY, CDR2 SVGAGI. The J segment lost 3 bases and the V segment lost 10 bases, leaving 11 bases of the junction unmatched. This CDR3 has 15 residues. The CDR3 reads CATRPLAGRTDTQYF. DNA for the CDR3: TGTGCCACCCGACCTCTAGCGGGAAGGACAGATACGCAGTATTTT.

J is TRBJ2-1 and V is TRBV7-3, with D uncertain. This CDR3 is 13 amino acids long. Trimming removed 6 bases at V and 5 bases at J, with 11 bases between. Germline-derived CDR1 and CDR2 are SGHTA and FQGTGA. CDR3 nucleotide sequence: TGTGCCAGCAGACGAGGTCCCAACAATGAGCAGTTCTTC. This translates into CASRRGPNNEQFF.

This clone was seen only a few times. The DNA of the CDR3 is TGCGCCAGCAGCCAAGGGGTGACAGGGCAACGGGCTAACTATGGCTACACCTTC. Protein sequence: CASSQGVTGQRANYGYTF. The chain joins TRBV4-1 to TRBJ1-2; TRBD1 aligns across 7 bases. Germline CDR1 is MGHRA and CDR2 is YSYEKL. V shed 1 base, J shed 0 bases, and the junction held 11 bases outside the gene matches. This CDR3 comprises 18 residues.

This clone was detected only a few times. The V call is TRBV30, the J call TRBJ1-3, with a possible D match to TRBD1 (6 bases). Between the trimmed V and J ends, which lost 3 bases and 0 bases, there was a span of 9 bases. This CDR3 comprises 14 residues. Germline V CDR1 and CDR2: GTSNPN, SVGIG (reference sequence). This CDR3 is CAWSRGGSGNTIYF. CDR3 sequence (DNA): TGTGCCTGGAGCCGAGGGGGCTCTGGAAACACCATATATTTT.

The chain uses TRBV5-1 and TRBJ2-2; tentative D call: TRBD2 (6 bases). Trimming cost V 3 bases and J 0 bases, with 9 bases left between them. Germline V gene data show CDR1 as SGHRS and CDR2 as YFSETQ. This CDR3 region has 15 residues. In DNA form, the CDR3 reads TGCGCCAGCAGCTCTGAGCGGGCGAACACCGGGGAGCTGTTTTTT. It translates to CASSSERANTGELFF.

The chain combines TRBV19 with TRBJ1-1; 7 nucleotides align to TRBD1. V was pared by 4 bases and J by 4 bases, with 6 bases of the junction left unmatched. Germline assignment: CDR1 LNHDA and CDR2 SQIVND (reference sequence). The CDR3 has 14 amino acids. The CDR3 bases are TGTGCCAGTAGTAGCAGACAGGGAGGCACTGAAGCTTTCTTT. It specifies CASSSRQGGTEAFF.

The rearrangement uses TRBV28 and TRBJ1-4, with a weak D call TRBD1 (5 bases). CDR1 is MDHEN, CDR2 SYDVKM, per germline. This CDR3 is built from 16 residues. V gave up 5 bases and J gave up 6 bases, with 19 bases separating them. CDR3 in DNA: TGTGCCAGCAGTCCACCCCCGGGGGGAGGCGATGAAAAACTGTTTTTT. The encoded protein is CASSPPPGGGDEKLFF. The variable domain in full, with the rest retrieved from reference TRBV28 and TRBJ1-4, is DVKVTQSSRYLVKRTGEKVFLECVQDMDHENMFWYRQDPGLGLRLIYFSYDVKMKEKGDIPEGYSVSREKKERFSLILESASTNQTSMYLCASSPPPGGGDEKLFFGSGTQLSVL.

This chain joins TRBV19 and TRBJ1-6; 8 positions match TRBD1. Trimming cost V 5 bases and J 4 bases; bases outside gene matches: 7. The CDR3 runs to 16 residues. Germline-derived CDR1 and CDR2 are LNHDA and SQIVND (reference sequence). The DNA for the CDR3 is TGTGCCAGTAGTCCCCCCGGGACAGGTTATAATTCACCCCTCCACTTT. Protein: CASSPPGTGYNSPLHF.

The V gene is TRBV5-1, the J gene TRBJ1-5; 7 bases align to TRBD1. Unmatched junction bases numbered 5, after V lost 4 bases and J lost 4 bases. This CDR3 is built from 14 residues. Germline V CDR1 and CDR2: SGHRS, YFSETQ. In DNA, the CDR3 is TGCGCCAGCAGCCCAACAGGGGATAATCAGCCCCAGCATTTT. Encoded protein: CASSPTGDNQPQHF. Using reference TRBV5-1 and TRBJ1-5 for the parts outside the CDR3, the full variable domain is KAGVTQTPRYLIKTRGQQVTLSCSPISGHRSVSWYQQTPGQGLQFLFEYFSETQRNKGNFPGRFSGRQFSNSRSEMNVSTLELGDSALYLCASSPTGDNQPQHFGDGTRLSIL.